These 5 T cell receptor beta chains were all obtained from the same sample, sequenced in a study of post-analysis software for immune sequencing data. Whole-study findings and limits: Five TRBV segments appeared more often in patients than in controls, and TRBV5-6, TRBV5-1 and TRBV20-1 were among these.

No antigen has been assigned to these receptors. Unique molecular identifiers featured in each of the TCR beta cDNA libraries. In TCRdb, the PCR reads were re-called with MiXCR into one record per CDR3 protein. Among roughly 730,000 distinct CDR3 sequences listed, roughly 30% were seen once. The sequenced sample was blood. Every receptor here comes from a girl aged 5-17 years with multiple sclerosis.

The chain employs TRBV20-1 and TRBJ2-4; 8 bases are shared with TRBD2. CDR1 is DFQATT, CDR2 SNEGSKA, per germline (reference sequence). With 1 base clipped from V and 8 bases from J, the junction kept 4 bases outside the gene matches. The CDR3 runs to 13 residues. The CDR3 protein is CSARAGGPDIQYF. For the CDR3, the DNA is TGCAGTGCTAGAGCGGGGGGGCCGGACATTCAGTACTTC.

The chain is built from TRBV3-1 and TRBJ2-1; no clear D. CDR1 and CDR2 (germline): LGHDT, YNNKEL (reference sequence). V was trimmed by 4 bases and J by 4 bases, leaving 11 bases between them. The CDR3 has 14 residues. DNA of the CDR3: TGTGCCAGCAGCCGGGCAGAGTGGTACAATGAGCAGTTCTTC. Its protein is CASSRAEWYNEQFF.

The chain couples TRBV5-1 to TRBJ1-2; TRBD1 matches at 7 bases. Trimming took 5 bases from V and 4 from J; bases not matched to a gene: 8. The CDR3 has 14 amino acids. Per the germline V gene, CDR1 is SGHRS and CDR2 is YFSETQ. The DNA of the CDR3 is TGCGCCAGCAGGCAGACAGGGCGCGGCTATGGCTACACCTTC. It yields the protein CASRQTGRGYGYTF.

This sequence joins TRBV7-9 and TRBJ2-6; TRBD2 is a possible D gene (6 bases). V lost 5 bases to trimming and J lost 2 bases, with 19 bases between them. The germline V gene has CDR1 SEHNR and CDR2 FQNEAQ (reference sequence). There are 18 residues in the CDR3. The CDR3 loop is CASSPVLMSGAGANVLTF. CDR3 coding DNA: TGTGCCAGCAGCCCAGTTCTTATGTCGGGAGCTGGGGCCAACGTCCTGACTTTC.

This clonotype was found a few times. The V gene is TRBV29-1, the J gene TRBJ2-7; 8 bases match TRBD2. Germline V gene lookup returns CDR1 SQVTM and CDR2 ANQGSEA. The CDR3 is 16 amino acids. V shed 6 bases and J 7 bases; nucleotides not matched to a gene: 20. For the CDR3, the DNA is TGCAGCGTGGCCAATAAAACCGGGACTAGTTTCGAGGAGCAGTACTTC. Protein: CSVANKTGTSFEEQYF.